This is a list of T cell receptor beta chains from one sample in a study of Tregs in tolerant kidney transplant recipients. Libraries were prepared by immunoSEQ multiplex PCR; TCRdb keeps only in-frame clonotypes and omits some of them. The sample consists of over 70,000 clones, roughly 90% of them appearing once. The source was CD4+ T cells from blood (PBMCs), collected 24 months after the transplant. The receptors were gathered from a human patient who received a combined kidney and bone marrow transplant. Some T cells may possibly be graft donor cells. Each CDR3 is given with its conserved first and last residue. A D gene is named only where the DNA matches it firmly. Clone size is not always given. Where it is, it says once, few, many or a class for expanded clones.

>TRBJ2-1|TRBV9|.|TRBD2
CASSSGTSGAKESNEQFF
TGTGCCAGCAGCTCCGGGACTAGCGGGGCAAAGGAGAGTAATGAGCAGTTCTTC
>TRBJ2-3|TRBV5-4|.|TRBD2
CASSVLAGVSDTQYF
TGTGCCAGCAGCGTACTAGCGGGAGTATCAGATACGCAGTATTTT
>TRBJ2-2|TRBV27|.|TRBD1
CASNRGRNTGELFF
TGTGCCAGCAACAGGGGGCGGAATACCGGGGAGCTGTTTTTT
>TRBJ1-2|TRBV21-1|.|.
CASSKGPGYGYTF
TGTGCCAGCAGCAAAGGCCCGGGGTATGGCTACACCTTC
>TRBJ2-1|TRBV12-5|.|.
CASGPSPGYNEQFF
TGTGCTAGTGGTCCCTCCCCCGGGTACAATGAGCAGTTCTTC
>TRBJ2-3|TRBV2|.|TRBD2
CARGLETDTQYF
TGTGCCAGAGGACTAGAAACAGATACGCAGTATTTT
>TRBJ2-1|TRBV28|.|.
CASSSTSKGSSDEQFF
TGTGCCAGCAGTTCCACTTCCAAGGGGTCCAGCGATGAGCAGTTCTTC
>TRBJ2-1|TRBV19|once|.
CASSIPGQNNEQFF
TGTGCCAGTAGTATCCCCGGACAGAACAATGAGCAGTTCTTC
>TRBJ2-2|TRBV6-6|once|.
CASGDSGNTGELFF
TGTGCCAGCGGTGATAGCGGGAACACCGGGGAGCTGTTTTTT
>TRBJ2-7|TRBV14|.|TRBD2
CASSQTSGVLSEQYF
TGTGCCAGCAGCCAGACTAGCGGGGTACTTAGCGAGCAGTACTTC
>TRBJ2-7|TRBV9|.|TRBD2
CASSPLAGSPYEQYF
TGTGCCAGCAGCCCCCTAGCGGGATCTCCCTACGAGCAGTACTTC
>TRBJ2-1|TRBV5-1|.|.
CASSLAHQNEQFF
TGCGCCAGCAGCTTGGCCCATCAGAATGAGCAGTTCTTC
>TRBJ2-3|TRBV2|.|TRBD2
CASSESGRADTDTQYF
TGTGCCAGCAGTGAAAGTGGGAGGGCCGACACAGATACGCAGTATTTT
>TRBJ1-4|TRBV4-2|.|.
CASSQRNEKLFF
TGTGCCAGCAGCCAGCGGAATGAAAAACTGTTTTTT
>TRBJ2-7|TRBV19|.|.
CASSGHSYEQYF
TGTGCCAGTAGTGGGCACTCCTACGAGCAGTACTTC
>TRBJ1-6|TRBV4-1|.|.
CASSQDSQEEGSYNSPLHF
TGCGCCAGCAGCCAAGATAGCCAGGAGGAAGGGAGCTATAATTCCCCCCTCCACTTT
>TRBJ1-4|TRBV9|.|.
CASSVGAGVREKLFF
TGTGCCAGCAGCGTAGGGGCAGGGGTGAGGGAAAAACTGTTTTTT
>TRBJ1-2|TRBV27|.|TRBD1
CASSSRGQLNYGYTF
TGTGCCAGCAGTTCCCGGGGACAGCTTAACTATGGCTACACCTTC
>TRBJ2-7|TRBV25-1|once|.
CASSGTTGSPAGEQYF
TGTGCCAGCAGTGGCACCACAGGGTCCCCAGCAGGCGAGCAGTACTTC
>TRBJ2-3|TRBV7-9|.|TRBD1
CASSLAARDRYF
TGTGCCAGCAGCTTAGCTGCCCGGGACAGGTATTTT
>TRBJ2-7|TRBV6-5|.|TRBD1
CASSKVRDRGLEQYF
TGTGCCAGCAGTAAAGTCCGGGACAGGGGGCTCGAGCAGTACTTC
>TRBJ2-7|TRBV19|.|TRBD1
CASRDRAYEQYF
TGTGCCAGCCGGGACAGGGCCTACGAGCAGTACTTC
>TRBJ1-1|TRBV28|.|TRBD1
CASSQGDATRKAFF
TGTGCCAGCAGTCAGGGGGACGCAACAAGAAAAGCTTTCTTT
>TRBJ2-1|TRBV5-5|.|.
CASSLADYYNEQFF
TGTGCCAGCAGCTTAGCGGACTATTACAATGAGCAGTTCTTC
>TRBJ1-6|TRBV7-6|.|TRBD1
CASRDATGDAPLHF
TGTGCCAGCAGAGATGCGACAGGGGACGCACCCCTCCACTTT
>TRBJ2-1|TRBV5-5|.|TRBD2
CASRGGGTPLDEQFF
TGTGCCAGCAGAGGCGGGGGGACACCCCTCGATGAGCAGTTCTTC
>TRBJ1-2|TRBV6-6|once|.
CASSSLYGYTF
TGTGCCAGCAGTTCCCTCTATGGCTACACCTTC
>TRBJ1-4|TRBV7-9|.|TRBD1
CASSHRGKATNEKLFF
TGTGCCAGCAGCCACAGGGGGAAGGCAACTAATGAAAAACTGTTTTTT
>TRBJ1-5|TRBV30|.|.
CAWSVTSDQPQHF
TGTGCCTGGAGTGTGACATCAGATCAGCCCCAGCATTTT
>TRBJ2-7|TRBV9|.|TRBD1
CASSTTGTGVEQYF
TGTGCCAGCAGCACTACCGGGACAGGGGTCGAGCAGTACTTC
>TRBJ2-5|TRBV7-6|.|.
CASSSPRGNQETQYF
TGTGCCAGCAGCTCCCCCCGGGGGAACCAAGAGACCCAGTACTTC
>TRBJ1-1|TRBV12-2|.|.
CASRFCRNPMNTEAFF
TGTGCAAGTCGCTTCTGCAGGAATCCTATGAACACTGAAGCTTTCTTT
>TRBJ1-5|TRBV10-3|.|TRBD1
CATSGTDNQPQHF
TGTGCCACCTCCGGGACAGATAATCAGCCCCAGCATTTT
>TRBJ2-3|TRBV11-3|.|TRBD2
CASSLGWGLAGGESTDTQYF
TGTGCCAGCAGCTTAGGCTGGGGACTAGCGGGAGGGGAGTCCACAGATACGCAGTATTTT
>TRBJ2-2|TRBV2|.|.
CASTLEEGAGTGELFF
TGTGCCAGCACCCTAGAGGAGGGGGCAGGTACCGGGGAGCTGTTTTTT
>TRBJ1-6|TRBV30|once|.
CAWSVSGRNNSPLHF
TGTGCCTGGAGTGTTTCCGGGAGGAATAATTCCCCCCTCCACTTT
>TRBJ1-1|TRBV15|.|TRBD1
CATSQDRENTEAFF
TGTGCCACCAGCCAGGACAGGGAGAACACTGAAGCTTTCTTT
>TRBJ1-2|TRBV5-6|.|TRBD1
CASTPGQGVGYTF
TGTGCCAGCACCCCGGGACAGGGGGTCGGCTACACCTTC
>TRBJ2-7|TRBV6-1|.|.
CASSEAAISYEQYF
TGTGCCAGCAGTGAAGCGGCAATCTCCTACGAGCAGTACTTC
>TRBJ2-3|TRBV5-4|.|TRBD2
CASSFNSGGEDTQYF
TGTGCCAGCAGCTTCAATAGCGGGGGGGAAGATACGCAGTATTTT